The clone carrying this T cell receptor beta chain has a handful of counts. The entry originates in a study of shared clonotypes between healthy human individuals. The length of the CDR3 is 14 residues. Per germline, CDR1 MNHEY and CDR2 SMNVEV (reference sequence). V gave up 5 bases and J gave up 8 bases; unmatched junction bases: 9. The naive CD8 population came from CD45RO-negative cells selected for CCR7, without terminally differentiated effector memory CD45RA+ cells. Here immunoSEQ multiplex PCR was the method, and the copy in TCRdb shows in-frame clones only, minus some. Altogether nearly 2 million clones are present, around 96% being singletons, with the ten largest covering 0.95% to 1.5%.

The specimen sequenced was naive CD8+ T cells sorted from blood. The chain uses TRBV27 and TRBJ1-2, with 9 bases that match TRBD1. This TCR derives from a man younger than 30 in good health. As DNA, the CDR3 is TGTGCCAGCAGTCCGGGACAGGGTACTCTAGGCTACACCTTC. Protein sequence: CASSPGQGTLGYTF.